These 15 T cell receptor beta chains came from one sample sequenced in a study of patients and donors after allogeneic stem cell transplantation. TCRdb independently ran MiXCR on the RT-PCR reads; one entry per CDR3 protein. In the table there are about a million distinct CDR3 sequences, around 17% of which are singletons. The sequencing sample was made of blood, either unsorted or a sorted T cell fraction (not recorded which). The receptors were sampled from a human donor who was either an allogeneic HSCT recipient or a stem cell or donor lymphocyte infusion donor (not recorded which). It is not recorded whose cells these are; they may come from a transplant donor.

This clonotype was recorded a few times. CDR3 residues: CASRPYGQMNTEAFF. CDR3 sequence (DNA): TGTGCCAGCAGACCCTACGGGCAGATGAACACTGAAGCTTTCTTT. V is TRBV6-2 or TRBV6-3 and J is TRBJ1-1; no definite D call. From germline, CDR1 is MNHEY and CDR2 SVGEGT. Trimming shortened V by 6 bases and J by 0 bases, and 14 bases separated the two germline ends. The CDR3 is 15 residues long.

V usage is TRBV7-6 and J usage is TRBJ2-3; no clear D. CDR3 length equals 16 residues. Trimming stripped 4 bases from V and 0 bases from J, with 14 bases between. Germline V gene data show CDR1 as SGHVS and CDR2 as FNYEAQ. CDR3 sequence: CASSSTPAFSTDTQYF. The CDR3 bases are TGTGCCAGCAGCTCGACCCCAGCGTTTAGCACAGATACGCAGTATTTT.

This sequence joins TRBV2 and TRBJ2-1; tentative D call: TRBD1 (6 bases). Per the germline V gene, CDR1 is SNHLY and CDR2 is FYNNEI. This CDR3 spans 12 amino acids. V was shortened by 10 bases and J by 4 bases, with 11 bases between the two germline ends. CDR3 sequence: CATQGTYNEQFF. DNA for the CDR3: TGTGCCACCCAGGGGACATACAATGAGCAGTTCTTC.

This clonotype was detected a few times. The gene calls are TRBV7-9 and TRBJ2-1, with a possible D match to TRBD2 (6 bases). The CDR3 is made up of 14 amino acids. Germline V gene sequence: CDR1 SEHNR, CDR2 FQNEAQ (reference sequence). V dropped 2 bases and J dropped 5 bases, with 10 bases sitting between them. The CDR3 DNA is TGTGCCAGCAGCTTAAGGACTAACAACAATGAGCAGTTCTTC. Its protein product is CASSLRTNNNEQFF.

This sequence joins TRBV24-1 and TRBJ2-1; D uncertain. The CDR3 covers 13 residues. CDR1 and CDR2 (germline): KGHDR, SFDVKD. V lost 4 bases to trimming and J lost 5 bases, with 8 bases between them. CDR3 loop: CATSDPNDNEQFF. CDR3 nucleotides: TGTGCCACCAGTGACCCTAACGACAATGAGCAGTTCTTC.

This clonotype was detected many times. The chain uses TRBV5-1 and TRBJ2-5; D uncertain. The germline gives CDR1 SGHRS, CDR2 YFSETQ. V was clipped by 5 bases and J by 1 base, with 3 bases between them. The CDR3 consists of 11 residues. CDR3 sequence: CASRIQETQYF. The CDR3 coding sequence is TGCGCCAGCAGGATCCAAGAGACCCAGTACTTC.

This chain links TRBV6-5 with TRBJ1-1, with 8 bases fitting TRBD1. This CDR3 is 18 amino acids long. Germline V gives CDR1 MNHEY, CDR2 SVGAGI. J was trimmed by 4 bases and V by 6 bases; bases with no gene match: 19. DNA of the CDR3: TGTGCCAGCAGCTACCGAGGGACAGGATTCATTGGACTCACTGAAGCTTTCTTT. Residues: CASSYRGTGFIGLTEAFF.

This clonotype was seen a handful of times. This chain joins TRBV5-1 and TRBJ1-1; 10 bases align to TRBD1. V dropped 1 base and J dropped 6; count of bases not matched to a gene: 12. CDR3 length equals 17 residues. The germline V gene has CDR1 SGHRS and CDR2 YFSETQ. The CDR3 loop is CASSLRQGARSHAEAFF. As DNA, the CDR3 is TGCGCCAGCAGCTTGAGACAGGGGGCGAGATCGCACGCTGAAGCTTTCTTT.

There are a few counts of this clonotype. V usage is TRBV20-1 and J usage is TRBJ2-1, with D unresolved. V lost 0 bases and J lost 8, with 11 bases in between. The CDR3 extends over 13 amino acids. In germline, CDR1 is DFQATT, CDR2 SNEGSKA (reference sequence). The CDR3 spells CSARDRTADEQFF. CDR3 sequence (DNA): TGCAGTGCTAGAGATCGGACGGCGGATGAGCAGTTCTTC.

This rearrangement joins TRBV11-1 to TRBJ1-3; unclear D gene. The CDR3 contains 18 residues. Germline values: CDR1 SGHAT, CDR2 FQDESV (reference sequence). Trimming took 5 bases from V and 2 from J, leaving 22 bases between them. CDR3 DNA: TGTGCCAGCAGCCTTTTTGAATACAGAACTTCACCTGGAAACACCATATATTTT. This sequence encodes CASSLFEYRTSPGNTIYF.

This clonotype has only a few counts. The rearrangement uses TRBV6-5 and TRBJ1-3; unclear D gene. Germline CDR1 and CDR2: MNHEY and SVGAGI. The CDR3 is 17 residues long. V lost 2 bases, J lost 3 bases, and 17 bases lay in between. DNA for the CDR3: TGTGCCAGCAGTTACAATCGGACCCCCAGCGGTGGAAACACCATATATTTT. Amino acid sequence: CASSYNRTPSGGNTIYF.

V usage is TRBV18 and J usage is TRBJ1-1; D might be TRBD1 (6 bases). The germline V gene encodes CDR1 KGHSH and CDR2 LQKENI. The CDR3 runs to 16 residues. V gave up 3 bases and J gave up 4 bases, with 18 bases separating them. Here the CDR3 reads CASSPSLRQASTEAFF. The CDR3 region has the DNA TGTGCCAGCTCACCTTCCCTACGACAGGCTTCCACTGAAGCTTTCTTT. Drawing the rest from reference TRBV18 and TRBJ1-1, the complete variable domain is NAGVMQNPRHLVRRRGQEARLRCSPMKGHSHVYWYRQLPEEGLKFMVYLQKENIIDESGMPKERFSAEFPKEGPSILRIQQVVRGDSAAYFCASSPSLRQASTEAFFGQGTRLTVV.

The chain uses TRBV27 and TRBJ2-7; D could derive from TRBD1 or TRBD2 (6 bases each). CDR1 and CDR2 from the germline V gene are MNHEY and SMNVEV (reference sequence). The CDR3 extends over 14 amino acids. Trimming removed 3 bases at V and 4 bases at J, with 13 bases between. This chain's CDR3 is CASSFSGQGYEQYF. Here the CDR3 DNA reads TGTGCCAGCAGTTTTAGCGGCCAGGGGTACGAGCAGTACTTC.

The V and J genes are TRBV12-3 or TRBV12-4 and TRBJ2-3; D assignment may be TRBD1 or TRBD2 (5 bases each). CDR3 size: 13 residues. V was pared by 10 bases and J by 5 bases, with 16 bases between. The CDR3: CATGRGTRDTQYF. DNA for the CDR3: TGTGCCACAGGCAGAGGGACGAGAGATACGCAGTATTTT.

This chain connects TRBV10-3 to TRBJ1-4; weak D call: TRBD1 (5 bases). The CDR3 covers 16 residues. V was cut by 0 bases and J by 5 bases, with 13 bases left in between. Germline-derived CDR1 and CDR2 are ENHRY and SYGVKD. The CDR3 loop is CAISESGRVQNEKLFF. The CDR3 region has the DNA TGTGCCATCAGTGAGTCTGGCAGGGTACAGAATGAAAAACTGTTTTTT.